These 14 T cell receptor beta chains originate from one sample sequenced in a study of blood T cell repertoires in COVID-19. The table came from immunoSEQ multiplex PCR; TCRdb's copy has only in-frame clones and leaves some out. Among fewer than 350,000 clones, approximately 85% were seen once, and the ten largest hold 2.2%. Sequencing was performed on PBMCs or T cells enriched from blood (not recorded which). Receptors were obtained from a man in his thirties or forties who had recovered from COVID-19.

V and J are TRBV3-1 (or the pseudogene TRBV3-2) and TRBJ2-6; 8 bases agree with TRBD1. Germline V CDR1 and CDR2: LGHDT, YNNKEL (reference sequence). The CDR3 runs to 17 residues. V lost 3 bases, J lost 3 bases, and 7 bases stayed unmatched. CDR3 DNA: TGTGCCAGCAGCCAGAAGACAGGGGTGGGTGGGGCCAACGTCCTGACTTTC. Its protein product is CASSQKTGVGGANVLTF.

This CDR3 is CASSIVTGYGYTF. Written as DNA, the CDR3 is TGTGCCAGTAGTATAGTAACCGGGTATGGCTACACCTTC. The V gene is TRBV19, the J gene TRBJ1-2; D is ambiguous. The CDR3 has 13 amino acids. The V gene's germline CDR1 is LNHDA and CDR2 SQIVND (reference sequence). V was clipped by 1 base and J by 5 bases, with 8 bases between them.

V usage is TRBV2 and J usage is TRBJ1-1, with no clear D. Germline V gives CDR1 SNHLY, CDR2 FYNNEI. The CDR3 loop spans 14 amino acids. V was shortened by 7 bases and J by 7 bases, with 19 bases between the two germline ends. CDR3 in DNA: TGTGCCAGCAATGTTCAATTTAGTCGGAGTGAAGCTTTCTTT. It yields the protein CASNVQFSRSEAFF.

The rearrangement uses TRBV11-1 and TRBJ2-1, with D possibly matching TRBD2 (5 bases). Germline V gene data show CDR1 as SGHAT and CDR2 as FQDESV (reference sequence). V lost 3 bases to trimming and J lost 5 bases, with 11 bases between them. This CDR3 contains 14 residues. As DNA, the CDR3 is TGTGCCAGCAGCTTCTCTGGGAGCCACAATGAGCAGTTCTTC. It translates to CASSFSGSHNEQFF.

The CDR3 here is CASSYDRVGEAFF. In DNA form, the CDR3 reads TGCGCCAGCAGCTACGACAGGGTCGGGGAAGCTTTCTTT. The chain couples TRBV5-1 to TRBJ1-1, with TRBD1 matching over 7 bases. The J segment lost 8 bases and the V segment lost 3 bases, leaving 7 bases of the junction unmatched. CDR1 and CDR2 from the germline V gene are SGHRS and YFSETQ. The length of the CDR3 is 13 residues.

The rearrangement joins TRBV6-5 to TRBJ2-2; TRBD2 matches at 8 bases. The J segment lost 6 bases and the V segment lost 2 bases, leaving 8 bases of the junction unmatched. The CDR3 runs 16 residues. Germline CDR1 is MNHEY and CDR2 is SVGAGI. CDR3 bases: TGTGCCAGCAGTTACCGCGCGCGGACTAGCCCCGGGGAGCTGTTTTTT. This translates into CASSYRARTSPGELFF.

This clone showed up just a few times. The chain carries TRBV7-9 and TRBJ2-2; 9 nucleotides align to TRBD2. This CDR3 contains 15 residues. Trimming cost V 5 bases and J 5 bases; bases outside gene matches: 6. Germline lookup yields CDR1 SEHNR and CDR2 FQNEAQ (reference sequence). The CDR3 here is CASSERAGGTGELFF. The CDR3, as DNA: TGTGCCAGCAGCGAACGAGCGGGGGGTACCGGGGAGCTGTTTTTT.

The V and J genes are TRBV6-2 or TRBV6-3 and TRBJ2-7; D perhaps matches TRBD1 (5 bases). V lost 2 bases to trimming and J lost 1 base, with 6 bases between them. In germline, CDR1 is MNHEY, CDR2 SVGEGT. The CDR3 spans 13 residues. As DNA, the CDR3 is TGTGCCAGCAGTTACCAGGGTTCCTACGAGCAGTACTTC. This sequence encodes CASSYQGSYEQYF.

The chain is built from TRBV2 and TRBJ1-1; D is undetermined. The CDR3 sequence is 11 residues long. Germline assignment: CDR1 SNHLY and CDR2 FYNNEI. Trimming cost V 7 bases and J 1 base, with 4 bases left between them. The DNA for the CDR3 is TGTGCCAGCACAGAGAACACTGAAGCTTTCTTT. Its protein is CASTENTEAFF.

The chain uses TRBV13 and TRBJ1-3, with 7 bases matching TRBD1. Germline CDR1 PRHDT, CDR2 FYEKMQ (reference sequence). This CDR3 is built from 14 residues. Unmatched junction bases numbered 1, after V lost 5 bases and J lost 0 bases. The CDR3 sequence: CASSDRASGNTIYF. The CDR3 nucleotides are TGTGCCAGCAGCGACAGGGCCTCTGGAAACACCATATATTTT.

The chain has TRBV3-1 (or the pseudogene TRBV3-2) and TRBJ2-3; D is possibly TRBD1 (6 bases). Germline CDR1 is LGHDT and CDR2 is YNNKEL (reference sequence). CDR3 size: 15 residues. The V gene lost 4 bases and the J gene lost 2 bases, with 13 bases spanning the gap. The CDR3 DNA reads TGTGCCAGCAGCCCCCTGAGGGGGAACACAGATACGCAGTATTTT. It translates to CASSPLRGNTDTQYF.

V and J are TRBV5-1 and TRBJ2-7; D gene ambiguous. CDR1 SGHRS and CDR2 YFSETQ come from the germline V gene. This CDR3 contains 12 residues. V dropped 4 bases and J dropped 0 bases, with 5 bases sitting between them. CDR3 in DNA: TGCGCCAGCAGCCCCGGCTCCTACGAGCAGTACTTC. Translated, it gives CASSPGSYEQYF.

The chain combines TRBV5-4 with TRBJ2-7; TRBD1 aligns across 7 bases. This CDR3 region has 16 residues. Germline CDR1 and CDR2: SGHNT and YYREEE (reference sequence). V lost 3 bases and J lost 3; bases outside the gene matches: 12. The CDR3 loop is CASSSLPTGDGYEQYF. In DNA form, the CDR3 reads TGTGCCAGCAGCTCATTACCTACAGGGGATGGCTACGAGCAGTACTTC.

This clone was observed a few times. V gene TRBV9 combines with J gene TRBJ1-1; no firm D call. Trimming took 4 bases from V and 8 from J, leaving 21 bases between them. The CDR3 extends over 15 amino acids. Germline CDR1 SGDLS, CDR2 YYNGEE. The CDR3 here is CASSPLREGLSEAFF. DNA for the CDR3: TGTGCCAGCAGCCCTCTGAGGGAAGGCCTCTCCGAAGCTTTCTTT.